This passage covers 5 T cell receptor beta chains from one sample sequenced in a study of cytomegalovirus exposure and HLA in healthy donors. 13 Jbeta primers and 60 Vbeta primers were used for the PCR. Libraries were prepared by immunoSEQ multiplex PCR; TCRdb keeps only in-frame clonotypes and omits some of them. The sample carries about 67,000 clones, approximately 67% recorded once. Sequenced sample: PBMCs. The receptors originated from a woman aged 25 to 39 in good health and CMV-seronegative.

This clone was observed a handful of times. The rearrangement joins TRBV6-5 to TRBJ2-7; D is perhaps TRBD2 (5 bases). The CDR3 spans 15 residues. V was pared by 5 bases and J by 3 bases, with 17 bases between. Germline lookup yields CDR1 MNHEY and CDR2 SVGAGI. CDR3 nucleotides: TGTGCCAGCAGTGCCCCCCCGACCGGGAACTACGAGCAGTACTTC. It specifies CASSAPPTGNYEQYF.

CDR3 loop: CASSPDRRNYGYTF. In DNA, the CDR3 is TGTGCCAGCAGCCCGGACAGGCGTAACTATGGCTACACCTTC. The chain links TRBV7-2 to TRBJ1-2, with 7 bases identical to TRBD1. V gave up 5 bases and J gave up 1 base; unmatched junction bases: 4. The CDR3 runs to 14 residues. Germline V gene sequence: CDR1 SGHTA, CDR2 FQGNSA.

J is TRBJ1-5 and V is TRBV6-1; D is unclear. Trimming stripped 4 bases from V and 9 bases from J, with 19 bases between. This CDR3 is built from 15 residues. The germline V gene has CDR1 MNHNS and CDR2 SASEGT. The CDR3 bases are TGTGCCAGCAGTGGAACTGACTCTTTAGGAGCGCCCCAGCATTTT. Translating it yields CASSGTDSLGAPQHF.

This chain uses TRBV28 with TRBJ2-5; D possibly corresponds to TRBD2 (6 bases). The V gene lost 4 bases and the J gene lost 5 bases, with 20 bases spanning the gap. CDR1 and CDR2 from the germline V gene are MDHEN and SYDVKM. This CDR3 has 16 residues. CDR3 residues: CASSYRARGGGETQYF. The CDR3 bases are TGTGCCAGCAGTTACCGCGCCCGGGGAGGAGGGGAGACCCAGTACTTC.

The CDR3 loop is CASSPMAGGPYNEQFF. DNA of the CDR3: TGTGCCAGCAGCCCCATGGCGGGGGGGCCTTACAATGAGCAGTTCTTC. The chain carries TRBV11-2 and TRBJ2-1; TRBD2 matches 9 bases. Per the germline V gene, CDR1 is SGHAT and CDR2 is FQNNGV. The CDR3 has 16 amino acids. V dropped 5 bases and J dropped 4; count of bases not matched to a gene: 9.